One T cell receptor (beta chain) is described in this entry. Antigen: not known. One end of the junction fails to match germline, which may point to a read error. The sample comes from a study of post-analysis software for immune sequencing data. Study in general: The courses of disease that were included comprised relapsing-remitting, secondary progressive and progressive-relapsing multiple sclerosis. Study findings and constraints: Comparison of patients with controls showed a handful of TRBV segments more frequent in patients, TRBV5-6, TRBV5-1 and TRBV20-1 among them.

Unique molecular identifiers tagged the TCR beta cDNA libraries. Using its own MiXCR run on the PCR reads, TCRdb lists one record per CDR3 protein. The sample comprises about 540,000 distinct CDR3 sequences, around 31% of which are singletons, and 6% rests with the top ten. The germline V gene encodes CDR1 MGHDK and CDR2 SYGVNS. The CDR3 covers 14 residues. This chain connects TRBV25-1 to TRBJ2-5; D may match TRBD1 or TRBD2 (6 bases each). Sequenced sample: blood. The TCR sequence derives from a girl aged 2-17 years with multiple sclerosis. In nucleotides, the CDR3 is TGTGCCGGCAGTGAATCTGGGGGGCGAGAGACCCAGTACTTC. Amino acids: CAGSESGGRETQYF.